This T cell receptor beta chain emerged from a study of blood T cell repertoires in COVID-19. In the original workflow: Reference gene primer amplification yielded estimated nucleated cell counts. Sequencing used immunoSEQ multiplex PCR; TCRdb keeps in-frame clones, though not all of them. V and J calls and clone size come straight from that table; D and trimming were deduced from the DNA. The sample lists approximately 75,000 clones; 65% to 90% were seen once. CDR3 length: 19 amino acids. Germline-derived CDR1 and CDR2 are SGDLS and YYNGEE. Losses at the gene ends were 0 bases for V and 1 base for J; bases not matched to a gene: 10.

V usage is TRBV9 and J usage is TRBJ2-1; 10 nucleotides match TRBD2. This clonotype originated in a woman aged 45-65 years with acute or convalescent COVID-19. Sequenced material: peripheral blood. The CDR3 DNA follows: TGTGCCAGCAGCGTAGCTGGCAGCGGGGGGGTAGGGTCCTACAATGAGCAGTTCTTC. This sequence encodes CASSVAGSGGVGSYNEQFF.